The clone carrying this T cell receptor beta chain has a handful of counts. Its antigen remains unidentified. Germline loops: CDR1 MGHRA, CDR2 YSYEKL. This CDR3 spans 18 amino acids. The V end was cut by 1 base, the J end by 4 bases, with 19 bases between. These data come from a study of response to subunit inactivated influenza vaccine. Whole-study results and caveats: It was the authors' suggestion that each seasonal influenza vaccination recruits few new T cells.

MiXCR, applied by TCRdb to the RT-PCR reads, yields one record per CDR3 protein. The sample yields 500,000 to 750,000 distinct CDR3 sequences, 13% to 15% seen once. The chain is built from TRBV4-1 and TRBJ2-2; the D gene is possibly TRBD1 (5 bases). Source: PBMCs from blood, taken about 11 days after vaccination. The sequence was collected from a man over 45 who received an inactivated influenza vaccine. DNA of the CDR3: TGCGCCAGCAGCCAAGCCCCGAGAGTTGTTCAGGGCACCGGGGAGCTGTTTTTT. It encodes CASSQAPRVVQGTGELFF.